This TCR beta chain was identified in a study of T cell responses to AZD1222 COVID-19 vaccine. Overall study findings and caveats: Spike was spanned by vaccine-associated CD4 TCRs, with dominance at 160-218 and 743-854. The donors showed a predominance of white British ancestry and of females, with possible underestimation of clonal diversity. Per reports, nearly half of all spike-specific TCRs target regions that are unmutated in variants. Only five to seven individuals given AZD1222 were seropositive at baseline.

Libraries were prepared by immunoSEQ multiplex PCR; TCRdb keeps only in-frame clonotypes and omits some of them. This table has around 100,000 clones, approximately 83% appearing once. This CDR3 region has 13 residues. Trimming took 1 base from V and 5 from J, leaving 6 bases between them. Germline V gene sequence: CDR1 LNHDA, CDR2 SQIVND (reference sequence). Remarks on this clone: Its antigen remains unknown.

The chain couples TRBV19 to TRBJ2-1, with unresolved D. The receptor was derived from an adult in good health. The sample was peripheral blood, taken on day 0 of AZD1222 vaccination. The CDR3, as DNA: TGTGCCAGTAGTATAGGGCAGAACAATGAGCAGTTCTTC. Translating it yields CASSIGQNNEQFF.